Listed below are T cell receptor beta chains from one sample, sequenced in a study of blood T cell repertoires in COVID-19. Data came from immunoSEQ multiplex PCR; TCRdb stores just in-frame clones and leaves some out. This table holds about 270,000 clones, around nine tenths found once. Sequenced material: peripheral blood. The receptors shown here come from a man in his forties or fifties with active or convalescent COVID-19. CDR3s include the opening cysteine and the closing phenylalanine or tryptophan. Each record gives: D gene, clone size, V gene, CDR3 length, J gene, CDR3 DNA, CDR3 protein. The D gene is left open where the match is weak. Expanded clones get a size class; other rows say once, few or many, or leave the size out.

TRBD2	-	TRBV15	17	TRBJ2-3	TGTGCCACCAGCACAAGGACTAGCGGGAGTTGGCAAAATACGCAGTATTTT	CATSTRTSGSWQNTQYF
TRBD2	-	TRBV5-1	18	TRBJ2-3	TGCGCCAGCAGCTTGGGTGGGACTAGCGGGTTTTCATCAGATACGCAGTATTTT	CASSLGGTSGFSSDTQYF
-	-	TRBV5-6	15	TRBJ2-2	TGTGCCAGCAGCTTCGGACTGGCGAACACCGGGGAGCTGTTTTTT	CASSFGLANTGELFF
TRBD2	-	TRBV4-1	21	TRBJ2-1	TGCGCCAGCAGCCTGACCCATTTCCGGTATAGCGGGGCCGGGTCCTACAATGAGCAGTTCTTC	CASSLTHFRYSGAGSYNEQFF
-	-	TRBV29-1	11	TRBJ1-1	TGCAGCGTGTTACAGGGTACTGAAGCTTTCTTT	CSVLQGTEAFF
-	-	TRBV19	12	TRBJ2-3	TGTGCCAGTGGACAGCTCACAGATACGCAGTATTTT	CASGQLTDTQYF
-	-	TRBV9	17	TRBJ1-3	TGTGCCAGCAGCCCCCGTATGGGACATCTCTCTGGAAACACCATATATTTT	CASSPRMGHLSGNTIYF
-	-	TRBV19	15	TRBJ2-3	TGTGCCACCGCCGGCAGGGGACCTTTCGCAGATACGCAGTATTTT	CATAGRGPFADTQYF
TRBD1	-	TRBV24-1	17	TRBJ1-1	TGTGCCACCAGTGATTCTGGGACAGGGGATCGGAACACTGAAGCTTTCTTT	CATSDSGTGDRNTEAFF
TRBD2	-	TRBV7-9	15	TRBJ2-7	TGTGCCAGCAGTCTCAGCGGGAGGGCTGCTACCCAGCAGTACTTC	CASSLSGRAATQQYF
TRBD2	-	TRBV7-8	15	TRBJ2-3	TGTGCCAGCAGCTTAGCGCGGGGGGGGACAGATACGCAGTATTTT	CASSLARGGTDTQYF
TRBD2	-	TRBV27	17	TRBJ2-1	TGTGCCAGCAGTTCCGGGTTGGGGACTAGCTCCTACAATGAGCAGTTCTTC	CASSSGLGTSSYNEQFF
-	-	TRBV6-5	13	TRBJ2-4	TGTGCCAGACAGGGCCGCTCAAAAAACATTCAGTACTTC	CARQGRSKNIQYF
TRBD2	-	TRBV24-1	18	TRBJ2-2	TGTGCCACCAGTGACCATGAACTAGCGGGAGGGCCGAACGGGGAGCTGTTTTTT	CATSDHELAGGPNGELFF
TRBD2	few	TRBV19	13	TRBJ2-1	TGTGCCAGTAGTCCAATCCCGGGACTAGAGCAGTTCTTC	CASSPIPGLEQFF
TRBD2	-	TRBV28	15	TRBJ2-1	TGTGCCAGCAGTCACGTAGCGGGAGCCGCGAATGAGCAGTTCTTC	CASSHVAGAANEQFF
TRBD1	-	TRBV2	13	TRBJ1-1	TGTGCCAGCACTGCAGGGGGGACGGCTGAAGCTTTCTTT	CASTAGGTAEAFF
TRBD2	-	TRBV28	14	TRBJ2-5	TGTGCCAGCATGACTAGCGGGGGGATGTTGACCCAGTACTTC	CASMTSGGMLTQYF
TRBD2	-	TRBV3-1/TRBV3-2	18	TRBJ2-7	TGTGCCAGCAGCCAAGAAGGTTTGTTTGGAGCGGGAGAGTTGGAGCAGTACTTC	CASSQEGLFGAGELEQYF
-	few	TRBV5-1	13	TRBJ2-1	TGCGCCAGCAGCGGACAGCGTTACAATGAGCAGTTCTTC	CASSGQRYNEQFF
-	-	TRBV5-8	13	TRBJ2-5	TGTGCCAGCAGCTTGACATCGAGGGAGACCCAGTACTTC	CASSLTSRETQYF
-	-	TRBV7-9	14	TRBJ2-3	TGTGCCAGCAGCTTAGCCTCTAGCACAGATACGCAGTATTTT	CASSLASSTDTQYF